Below, 13 T cell receptor beta chains from the same sample are listed, as sequenced in a study of T cell responses to AZD1222 COVID-19 vaccine. The assay was immunoSEQ multiplex PCR, and TCRdb's table has in-frame clones only and misses some. The sample holds 72,000 or so clones; about 90% are singletons and the top ten take about a quarter. The material was peripheral blood, obtained on day 0 of AZD1222 vaccination. All receptors come from an adult in good health.

The rearrangement joins TRBV12-3 or TRBV12-4 to TRBJ2-2; D call uncertain. This CDR3 spans 12 amino acids. The V and J ends lost 3 bases and 6 bases respectively, with 5 bases between them. CDR3 sequence (DNA): TGTGCCAGCAGTTTGATCCCCGGGGAGCTGTTTTTT. It translates to CASSLIPGELFF.

V gene TRBV4-3 combines with J gene TRBJ1-2; 7 positions agree with TRBD1. The CDR3 has 14 residues. In germline, CDR1 is LGHNA, CDR2 YSLEER. With V trimmed by 6 bases and J by 5 bases, 9 bases remained unmatched. This chain's CDR3 is CASSQSGGGYGYTF. For the CDR3, the DNA is TGCGCCAGCAGTCAGTCAGGGGGTGGGTATGGCTACACCTTC.

The CDR3 reads CSTARRDTEAFF. DNA of the CDR3: TGCAGCACGGCCCGGCGGGACACTGAAGCTTTCTTT. The chain has TRBV29-1 and TRBJ1-1; D is uncertain. The length of the CDR3 is 12 residues. Germline lookup yields CDR1 SQVTM and CDR2 ANQGSEA. Trimming pared 8 bases from V and 3 bases from J, leaving 13 bases between.

This chain uses TRBV11-3 with TRBJ1-6; D call uncertain. V dropped 1 base and J dropped 0 bases, with 10 bases sitting between them. The CDR3 length is 17 residues. Germline CDR1 reads SGHNT; CDR2 reads YENEEA. The CDR3, as DNA: TGTGCCAGCAGCTTAGTACCGATTAGCTCCTATAATTCACCCCTCCACTTT. This sequence encodes CASSLVPISSYNSPLHF.

V is TRBV28 and J is TRBJ1-6; D gene uncertain. In germline, CDR1 is MDHEN, CDR2 SYDVKM. The CDR3 spans 14 residues. V dropped 5 bases and J dropped 8 bases, with 13 bases sitting between them. The CDR3 sequence is CASSTPRVDSPLHF. The CDR3 nucleotides are TGTGCCAGCAGTACGCCCCGGGTTGATTCACCCCTCCACTTT.

This chain uses TRBV27 with TRBJ1-5; D unresolved. There are 15 residues in the CDR3. From germline, CDR1 is MNHEY and CDR2 SMNVEV (reference sequence). V was pared by 6 bases and J by 4 bases, with 16 bases between. This chain's CDR3 is CASSESRNINQPQHF. CDR3 DNA: TGTGCCAGCAGCGAGAGCCGCAACATTAATCAGCCCCAGCATTTT.

The sample holds one count of this clone. J is TRBJ2-1 and V is TRBV18, with 12 bases lining up with TRBD2. The germline gives CDR1 KGHSH, CDR2 LQKENI. J lost 7 bases, V lost 4 bases, and 2 bases had no gene match. This CDR3 comprises 14 residues. CDR3 loop: CASSLGTSGNEQFF. The DNA for the CDR3 is TGTGCCAGCTCACTCGGGACTAGCGGGAATGAGCAGTTCTTC.

The sample holds a few counts of this clone. J is TRBJ1-6 and V is TRBV7-2, with D possibly matching TRBD1 (5 bases). The CDR3 runs 13 residues. Germline CDR1 reads SGHTA; CDR2 reads FQGNSA. Between the trimmed V and J ends, which lost 6 bases and 10 bases, there was a span of 13 bases. This chain's CDR3 is CASRPGSGSPLHF. CDR3 nucleotides: TGTGCCAGCAGACCAGGGAGTGGATCACCCCTCCACTTT.

The chain combines TRBV19 with TRBJ1-5; tentative D call: TRBD1 (5 bases). The CDR3 covers 15 residues. Germline CDR1 LNHDA, CDR2 SQIVND (reference sequence). V was clipped by 6 bases and J by 3 bases, with 15 bases between them. This CDR3 reads CASSLHDSYNQPQHF. The DNA for the CDR3 is TGTGCCAGTAGCCTCCATGACAGCTACAATCAGCCCCAGCATTTT.

V is TRBV2 and J is TRBJ1-5, with D hard to call. CDR1 is SNHLY and CDR2 is FYNNEI in the germline V gene. The CDR3 contains 13 residues. Trimming left V 10 bases short and J 11 bases short, with 21 bases between. The CDR3: CATRGPDVPAQHF. The CDR3 bases are TGTGCCACCCGGGGTCCTGATGTTCCGGCCCAGCATTTT.

The chain combines TRBV7-8 with TRBJ2-2; 8 bases are a match to TRBD2. The CDR3 totals 17 residues. Germline CDR1 and CDR2: SGHVS and FQNEAQ. J lost 6 bases, V lost 5 bases, and 14 bases had no gene match. The CDR3 here is CASSPLPGLEAAGELFF. CDR3 in DNA: TGTGCCAGCAGCCCCCTCCCGGGACTAGAGGCAGCCGGGGAGCTGTTTTTT.

CDR3 protein: CAEGRPVGYGYTF. The DNA of the CDR3 is TGTGCCGAGGGCAGGCCGGTAGGCTATGGCTACACCTTC. This chain connects TRBV7-2 to TRBJ1-2; D remains ambiguous. Per germline, CDR1 SGHTA and CDR2 FQGNSA. CDR3 length: 13 amino acids. The V and J ends lost 11 bases and 4 bases respectively, with 17 bases between them.

V usage is TRBV7-2 and J usage is TRBJ1-6; D may be TRBD1 (5 bases). Germline assignment: CDR1 SGHTA and CDR2 FQGNSA. The CDR3 has 15 amino acids. V was trimmed by 6 bases and J by 4 bases, leaving 13 bases between them. The chain's CDR3 is CASRNDRNYNSPLHF. CDR3 in DNA: TGTGCCAGCAGAAATGACAGAAATTATAATTCACCCCTCCACTTT.